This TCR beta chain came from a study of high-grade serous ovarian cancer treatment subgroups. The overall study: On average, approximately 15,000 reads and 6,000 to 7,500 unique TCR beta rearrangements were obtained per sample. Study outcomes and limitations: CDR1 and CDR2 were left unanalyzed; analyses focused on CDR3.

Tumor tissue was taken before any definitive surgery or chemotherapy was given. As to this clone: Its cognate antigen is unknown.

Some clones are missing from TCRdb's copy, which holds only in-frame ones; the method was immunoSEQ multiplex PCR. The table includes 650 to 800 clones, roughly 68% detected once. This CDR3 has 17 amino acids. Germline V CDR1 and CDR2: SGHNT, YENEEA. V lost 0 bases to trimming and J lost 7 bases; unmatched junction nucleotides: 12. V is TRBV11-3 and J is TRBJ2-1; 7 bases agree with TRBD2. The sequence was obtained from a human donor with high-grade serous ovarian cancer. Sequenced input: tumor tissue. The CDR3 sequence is CASSLDSRGGAWNEQFF. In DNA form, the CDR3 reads TGTGCCAGCAGCTTAGATTCTCGGGGAGGGGCATGGAATGAGCAGTTCTTC.